The 15 T cell receptor beta chains in this list originate from one sample, sequenced in a study of T-cell memory formation after mild COVID-19. TCRdb ran MiXCR on the 5' RACE reads and lists one entry per CDR3 protein. The sample carries approximately 560,000 distinct CDR3 sequences, around 16% recorded once. Sequenced material: PBMCs or a T cell subset sorted from them (not recorded which). All receptors derive from an adult woman who had mild COVID-19 (a few samples of this study predate the infection). Cell type and time point are not known.

This clonotype came up a few times. This chain joins TRBV7-6 and TRBJ1-1, with 9 positions matching TRBD1. This CDR3 has 15 amino acids. Germline V CDR1 and CDR2: SGHVS, FNYEAQ. Trimming cost V 3 bases and J 2 bases; bases outside gene matches: 4. CDR3 region: CASSFTGGSNTEAFF. CDR3 nucleotides: TGTGCCAGCAGCTTCACAGGGGGCAGCAACACTGAAGCTTTCTTT.

There are a few counts of this clonotype. CDR3 sequence reads: CASAGSNQPQHF. DNA of the CDR3: TGTGCCAGCGCGGGGAGCAATCAGCCCCAGCATTTT. This rearrangement joins TRBV6-2 or TRBV6-3 to TRBJ1-5, with unresolved D. The CDR3 sequence is 12 residues long. In germline, CDR1 is MNHEY, CDR2 SVGEGT. Between the trimmed V and J ends, which lost 8 bases and 1 base, there was a span of 6 bases.

The chain is built from TRBV5-1 and TRBJ2-7, with 7 bases identical to TRBD1. CDR1 is SGHRS and CDR2 is YFSETQ in the germline V gene. The trim removed 4 bases at V and 7 bases at J, leaving 14 bases unmatched. The CDR3 loop spans 15 amino acids. CDR3: CASSPGQDGVREQYF. CDR3 sequence (DNA): TGCGCCAGCAGCCCAGGACAGGACGGGGTGAGGGAGCAGTACTTC.

The table lists this clonotype with a few counts. The gene calls are TRBV12-3 or TRBV12-4 and TRBJ1-1, with 10 bases fitting TRBD1. The CDR3 has 14 residues. J gave up 6 bases and V 5 bases, and 6 bases lay outside the gene matches. In DNA, the CDR3 is TGTGCCAGCAGTCCGACAGGGGGCAGTCCTGAAGCTTTCTTT. It encodes CASSPTGGSPEAFF.

V gene TRBV4-2 combines with J gene TRBJ1-1, with TRBD1 as a possible D gene (5 bases). The germline gives CDR1 LGHNA, CDR2 YNFKEQ. The CDR3 has 14 residues. The V end was cut by 0 bases, the J end by 8 bases, with 13 bases between. CDR3 amino acids: CASSQDLSRGEAFF. The CDR3, as DNA: TGTGCCAGCAGCCAAGATCTATCGAGGGGAGAAGCTTTCTTT.

The V and J genes are TRBV3-1 and TRBJ2-2, with a possible D match to TRBD2 (5 bases). V dropped 0 bases and J dropped 3 bases, with 8 bases sitting between them. CDR1 is LGHDT and CDR2 is YNNKEL in the germline V gene (reference sequence). This CDR3 spans 15 amino acids. The CDR3 nucleotides read TGTGCCAGCAGCCAAGATCCGAGGGACACCGGGGAGCTGTTTTTT. Its translation is CASSQDPRDTGELFF.

The genes are TRBV6-1 and TRBJ1-5; maybe TRBD1 (6 bases). Trimming stripped 10 bases from V and 2 bases from J, with 12 bases between. The CDR3 spans 13 residues. Per the germline V gene, CDR1 is MNHNS and CDR2 is SASEGT. The CDR3 coding sequence is TGTGCCACTCTACAGGGAGGCAATCAGCCCCAGCATTTT. It specifies CATLQGGNQPQHF.

The chain combines TRBV6-2 or TRBV6-3 with TRBJ1-5; D is undetermined. V shed 8 bases and J shed 4 bases, with 9 bases lying between them. The germline gives CDR1 MNHEY, CDR2 SVGEGT. CDR3 length: 12 amino acids. The CDR3 coding sequence is TGTGCCAGCCGGGTCCCTAATCAGCCCCAGCATTTT. Translation gives CASRVPNQPQHF.

The chain links TRBV27 to TRBJ2-1; TRBD2 matches 12 bases. V lost 7 bases, J lost 7 bases, and 8 bases stayed unmatched. This CDR3 contains 15 residues. Germline CDR1 reads MNHEY; CDR2 reads SMNVEV (reference sequence). The CDR3 region is CASTGLAGGKNEQFF. The CDR3 nucleotides are TGTGCCAGCACGGGGCTAGCGGGAGGGAAAAATGAGCAGTTCTTC.

Many counts were recorded for this clonotype. V and J are TRBV9 and TRBJ2-7, with 12 bases matching TRBD1. The V gene end was trimmed by 3 bases and the J gene end by 2 bases; junction bases not matched to a gene: 18. The CDR3 sequence is 20 residues long. The germline V gene encodes CDR1 SGDLS and CDR2 YYNGEE. DNA of the CDR3: TGTGCCAGCAGCGCTCGCCGGGACAGGGGGCACCTTACCCTTACCTACGAGCAGTACTTC. Residues: CASSARRDRGHLTLTYEQYF.

There are a few counts of this clonotype. The rearrangement joins TRBV7-9 to TRBJ2-5; no clear D. The CDR3 spans 15 residues. Germline CDR1 is SEHNR and CDR2 is FQNEAQ (reference sequence). Trimming cost V 4 bases and J 5 bases, with 17 bases left between them. CDR3 bases: TGTGCCAGCAGCTCCGAATTATCGCCACCGGAGACCCAGTACTTC. This codes for CASSSELSPPETQYF.

The sample holds a few counts of this clonotype. The J gene is TRBJ2-7, the V gene TRBV18, with TRBD1 identical over 8 bases. The CDR3 sequence is 16 residues long. The V and J ends lost 1 base and 4 bases, in that order; junction bases with no gene match: 9. From germline, CDR1 is KGHSH and CDR2 LQKENI. DNA of the CDR3: TGTGCCAGCTCACCACTAGGACAGGGTAGTGGGTACGAGCAGTACTTC. Residues: CASSPLGQGSGYEQYF.

This rearrangement joins TRBV27 to TRBJ2-1; TRBD2 matches at 11 bases. J was trimmed by 7 bases and V by 6 bases; bases with no gene match: 8. The CDR3 totals 15 residues. CDR1 and CDR2 from the germline V gene are MNHEY and SMNVEV (reference sequence). CDR3 bases: TGTGCCAGCAGCGCAACTAGCGGGAGAATAAATGAGCAGTTCTTC. It encodes CASSATSGRINEQFF.

The chain has TRBV4-3 and TRBJ2-2; 7 positions match TRBD1. Germline V gives CDR1 LGHNA, CDR2 YSLEER. Trimming removed 2 bases from V and 12 bases from J; junction bases left unmatched: 12. CDR3 length: 15 amino acids. This CDR3 is CASSQRKTGFDQLFF. The CDR3 nucleotides read TGCGCCAGCAGCCAAAGGAAGACAGGGTTCGATCAGCTGTTTTTT.

The V gene is TRBV2, the J gene TRBJ2-4, with D possibly being TRBD1 (7 bases). Germline lookup yields CDR1 SNHLY and CDR2 FYNNEI. This CDR3 is 13 amino acids long. The ends were cut back, 8 bases at V and 7 bases at J, with 15 bases in the middle. The CDR3 loop reads CASGLAGGNIQYF. CDR3 bases: TGTGCCAGCGGGCTGGCAGGGGGGAACATTCAGTACTTC. The full variable domain, in which reference TRBV2 and TRBJ2-4 provide the parts outside the CDR3, is EPEVTQTPSHQVTQMGQEVILRCVPISNHLYFYWYRQILGQKVEFLVSFYNNEISEKSEIFDDQFSVERPDGSNFTLKIRSTKLEDSAMYFCASGLAGGNIQYFGAGTRLSVL.